This TCR beta chain originates from a study of cytomegalovirus exposure and HLA in healthy donors. Turning to the study itself: Earlier results showed roughly 120 million unique TCR beta sequences derived from some 180 million T cells.

There are 15 residues in the CDR3. V shed 2 bases and J 6 bases; nucleotides not matched to a gene: 5. The germline CDR1 and CDR2 sequences are SGHTA and FQGNSA. PCR primers comprised 60 Vbeta and 13 Jbeta primers. Measured with immunoSEQ multiplex PCR; TCRdb has only the in-frame clones, and not every one. The sample has approximately 140,000 clones; approximately 67% are singletons. The clonotype comes from a woman aged 55-70 years in good health and CMV-seronegative. Source material: PBMCs. The chain links TRBV7-2 to TRBJ2-3; 10 bases match TRBD2. The CDR3 nucleotides read TGTGCCAGCAGCTTATCAGCGGGGGGGCTGGATACGCAGTATTTT. Translating gives CASSLSAGGLDTQYF. Filled out from reference TRBV7-2 and TRBJ2-3, the complete variable domain reads GAGVSQSPSNKVTEKGKDVELRCDPISGHTALYWYRQSLGQGLEFLIYFQGNSAPDKSGLPSDRFSAERTGGSVSTLTIQRTQQEDSAVYLCASSLSAGGLDTQYFGPGTRLTVL.